A selection of T cell receptor beta chains follows, all from one sample in a study of cytomegalovirus exposure and HLA in healthy donors. The table came from immunoSEQ multiplex PCR; TCRdb's copy has only in-frame clones and leaves some out. The table lists approximately 62,000 clones, 92% of them singletons. The sequencing sample was made of PBMCs. The origin of the receptors is a woman in her late teens or twenties in good health and CMV-seronegative. Both conserved end residues are part of each CDR3. D genes are given only for firm matches.

len,v_gene,d_gene,j_gene,CDR3aa
13,TRBV27,TRBD2,TRBJ2-3,CASTPGGGNTQYF
15,TRBV7-2,TRBD2,TRBJ2-1,CASSPQPSGRNEQFF
13,TRBV18,TRBD2,TRBJ2-5,CASSPAGRETQYF
12,TRBV28,-,TRBJ1-2,CASSLTGYGYTF
13,TRBV28,-,TRBJ1-1,CASSLGGDAEAFF
16,TRBV6-4,TRBD1,TRBJ2-1,CASSTNPGQGAGEQFF
18,TRBV4-2,-,TRBJ2-1,CASSQDPLAGGGANEQFF
14,TRBV7-9,TRBD2,TRBJ2-7,CASSPPGGEYEQYF
12,TRBV10-3,-,TRBJ2-1,CAISETVNEQFF
16,TRBV27,-,TRBJ1-2,CASTHSKGEISYGYTF
15,TRBV6-1,-,TRBJ1-2,CASSGGTASLPSYTF
14,TRBV30,-,TRBJ1-5,CAGGVGQGNQPQHF
15,TRBV15,TRBD1,TRBJ2-1,CATSRDQGAYNEQFF
13,TRBV12-5,-,TRBJ1-1,CASGSGGHTEAFF
15,TRBV4-2,-,TRBJ1-4,CASSQARGGNEKLFF
12,TRBV6-5,TRBD1,TRBJ1-2,CASKDRSYGYTF
14,TRBV10-3,-,TRBJ2-2,CAISVETGTGELFF
15,TRBV5-1,TRBD1,TRBJ2-1,CASSKVTGGYNEQFF
11,TRBV5-1,-,TRBJ2-1,CASSWGGEQFF
17,TRBV5-6,-,TRBJ1-4,CASSLVEVGLDNEKLFF
16,TRBV11-3,-,TRBJ2-5,CASSLDRGGGQETQYF
15,TRBV14,-,TRBJ2-7,CASSAGGPTTYEQYF
10,TRBV20-1,-,TRBJ2-5,CSAQKETQYF
16,TRBV4-2,TRBD1,TRBJ1-6,CASSQDRTGKNSPLHF
14,TRBV10-3,-,TRBJ1-2,CAISEPLAEDVPAF
14,TRBV5-1,-,TRBJ2-3,CASSEFGGIDTQYF
11,TRBV7-6,TRBD2,TRBJ2-2,CASGSTGELFF
15,TRBV25-1,-,TRBJ2-1,CASSDRLGSLDEQFF
15,TRBV7-2,-,TRBJ2-2,CASSLVPGNTGELFF
15,TRBV5-1,TRBD2,TRBJ2-5,CASRPLAGGQETQYF
13,TRBV7-2,TRBD2,TRBJ2-3,CASSSGGADTQYF
13,TRBV7-6,-,TRBJ2-1,CASSFVGSNEQFF
12,TRBV28,-,TRBJ2-7,CASSGESYEQYF
13,TRBV27,-,TRBJ2-1,CASSLVALNEQFF
16,TRBV5-4,-,TRBJ2-3,CASSLFGGTFTDTQYF
14,TRBV19,-,TRBJ1-1,CASSMRNLNTEAFF
14,TRBV28,-,TRBJ1-1,CASSLFGANTEAFF